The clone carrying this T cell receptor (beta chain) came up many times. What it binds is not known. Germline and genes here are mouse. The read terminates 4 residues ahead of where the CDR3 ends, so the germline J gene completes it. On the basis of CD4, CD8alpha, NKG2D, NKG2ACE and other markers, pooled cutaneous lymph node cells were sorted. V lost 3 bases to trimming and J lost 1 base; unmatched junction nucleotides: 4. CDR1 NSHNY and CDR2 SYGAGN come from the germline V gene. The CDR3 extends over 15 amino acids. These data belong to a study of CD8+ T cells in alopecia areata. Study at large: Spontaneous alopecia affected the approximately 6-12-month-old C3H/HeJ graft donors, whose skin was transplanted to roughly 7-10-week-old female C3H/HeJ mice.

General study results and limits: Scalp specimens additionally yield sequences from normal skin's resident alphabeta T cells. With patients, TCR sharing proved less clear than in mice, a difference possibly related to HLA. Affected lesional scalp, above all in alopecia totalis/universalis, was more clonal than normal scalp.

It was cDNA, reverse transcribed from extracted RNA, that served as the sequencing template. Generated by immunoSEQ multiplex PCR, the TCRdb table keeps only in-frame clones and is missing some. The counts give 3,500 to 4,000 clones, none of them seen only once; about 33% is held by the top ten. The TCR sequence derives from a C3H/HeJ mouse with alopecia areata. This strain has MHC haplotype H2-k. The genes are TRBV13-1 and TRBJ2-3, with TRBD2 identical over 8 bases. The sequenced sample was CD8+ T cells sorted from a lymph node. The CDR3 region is CASSGGWGGAETLYF. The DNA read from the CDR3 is TGTGCCAGCAGTGGGGGCTGGGGGGGTGCAGAA.